These 9 T cell receptor beta chains share one sample of origin, sequenced in a study of long-term antiretroviral therapy in people with HIV. It was version v3.0 of the immunoSEQ assay that was run at survey level. This table comes from immunoSEQ multiplex PCR, and its TCRdb copy is limited to in-frame clones, with some not included. The data show some 28,000 clones, with about 95% seen just once and 7.5% to 9% held by the top ten. Sequences were derived from unsorted PBMCs, sampled approximately 6.3 years after starting antiretroviral therapy. The receptors here all came from a man aged 25-45 years with HIV.

This clone was seen only once. This chain links TRBV7-2 with TRBJ2-5; 7 bases line up with TRBD2. Germline lookup yields CDR1 SGHTA and CDR2 FQGNSA. The J segment lost 3 bases and the V segment lost 1 base, leaving 2 bases of the junction unmatched. This CDR3 has 14 residues. In nucleotides, the CDR3 is TGTGCCAGCAGCTTAGGAGCGGGGAAAGAGACCCAGTACTTC. Its translation is CASSLGAGKETQYF.

This rearrangement joins TRBV2 to TRBJ1-1, with D possibly matching TRBD1 (5 bases). CDR1 is SNHLY, CDR2 FYNNEI, per germline. With 6 bases removed from V and 1 base from J, the gap between germline ends came to 12 bases. This CDR3 region has 14 residues. The CDR3 sequence: CASRWDGGNTEAFF. The CDR3 DNA follows: TGTGCCAGCAGATGGGACGGGGGGAACACTGAAGCTTTCTTT.

DNA for the CDR3: TGTGCCAGCAGTTACACGGGACTAGCGGATGAGCAGTTCTTC. Residues: CASSYTGLADEQFF. V and J are TRBV6-5 and TRBJ2-1, with TRBD2 matching 11 bases. This CDR3 is 14 amino acids long. Germline V gene data show CDR1 as MNHEY and CDR2 as SVGAGI. V was clipped by 2 bases and J by 8 bases; unmatched bases: 2.

The rearrangement links TRBV19 to TRBJ1-5; D gene unclear. The germline V and J ends were trimmed by 4 bases and 4 bases, with 17 bases remaining between them. Germline assignment: CDR1 LNHDA and CDR2 SQIVND (reference sequence). This CDR3 spans 16 amino acids. The CDR3: CASSKQSGVKNQPQHF. The CDR3 coding sequence is TGTGCCAGTAGTAAACAGTCCGGGGTAAAAAATCAGCCCCAGCATTTT.

The chain carries TRBV5-6 and TRBJ2-3; D may be TRBD1 (5 bases). Germline CDR1 and CDR2: SGHDT and YYEEEE. V was shortened by 2 bases and J by 0 bases, with 19 bases between the two germline ends. This CDR3 has 18 amino acids. CDR3 coding DNA: TGTGCCAGCAGCTTCGTACGCCGACAGACTTATAGCACAGATACGCAGTATTTT. This translates into CASSFVRRQTYSTDTQYF.

This chain connects TRBV9 to TRBJ2-1; D call uncertain. The V gene's germline CDR1 is SGDLS and CDR2 YYNGEE. V was trimmed by 0 bases and J by 0 bases, leaving 10 bases between them. The CDR3 contains 16 residues. The DNA of the CDR3 is TGTGCCAGCAGCGTAGACTTGAGCTTCTCCTACAATGAGCAGTTCTTC. Translating it yields CASSVDLSFSYNEQFF.

This clone has only one observation. The chain has TRBV4-1 and TRBJ2-3, with no clear D. CDR1 MGHRA and CDR2 YSYEKL come from the germline V gene. The CDR3 is made up of 16 amino acids. The germline V and J ends were trimmed by 1 base and 2 bases, with 13 bases remaining between them. CDR3 protein: CASSQGTRKPTDTQYF. CDR3 coding DNA: TGCGCCAGCAGCCAAGGAACGCGGAAGCCCACAGATACGCAGTATTTT.

The chain is built from TRBV9 and TRBJ2-3; D gene uncertain. Germline CDR1 is SGDLS and CDR2 is YYNGEE. CDR3 length: 16 residues. V lost 0 bases and J 0 bases, leaving 11 bases between the germline ends. This CDR3 is CASSVAYGGSTDTQYF. CDR3 in DNA: TGTGCCAGCAGCGTAGCCTACGGCGGAAGCACAGATACGCAGTATTTT.

This chain uses TRBV30 with TRBJ2-2; 8 positions match TRBD1. CDR3 length equals 15 residues. The trim removed 3 bases at V and 5 bases at J, leaving 8 bases unmatched. Germline-derived CDR1 and CDR2 are GTSNPN and SVGIG (reference sequence). CDR3 coding DNA: TGTGCCTGGAGAATCCCAGGACAGGGAACCGGGGAGCTGTTTTTT. Its translation: CAWRIPGQGTGELFF.